This record looks at one TCR beta chain sequence and its context. Libraries were prepared by immunoSEQ multiplex PCR; TCRdb keeps only in-frame clonotypes and omits some of them. The top ten clones hold about 5.8% of a sample with fewer than 150,000 clones, roughly 80% of them seen once. This entry comes from a study of blood T cell repertoires in COVID-19. Study at large: Spain, Italy and the United States supplied samples that represented acute and convalescent COVID-19. Nucleic acid was either cDNA or gDNA, and it came from T cells, B-cell-depleted T cells, or PBMCs.

Trimming shortened V by 7 bases and J by 4 bases, and 19 bases separated the two germline ends. Germline CDR1 reads MNHEY; CDR2 reads SMNVEV (reference sequence). CDR3 length: 16 residues. The J gene is TRBJ1-4, the V gene TRBV27; TRBD1 might be the D (5 bases). The sample taken for sequencing was peripheral blood. The origin of this receptor is a human donor in a cohort sampled during active COVID-19. The CDR3 region is CASNINWGSLNEKLFF. The CDR3 DNA reads TGTGCCAGCAATATAAATTGGGGCAGTCTTAATGAAAAACTGTTTTTT. The full variable domain, with the rest looked up from reference TRBV27 and TRBJ1-4, is EAQVTQNPRYLITVTGKKLTVTCSQNMNHEYMSWYRQDPGLGLRQIYYSMNVEVTDKGDVPEGYKVSRKEKRNFPLILESPSPNQTSLYFCASNINWGSLNEKLFFGSGTQLSVL.